This T cell receptor beta chain emerged from a study of shared clonotypes between healthy human individuals. A roughly 200 ng quantity of DNA, 32,000 or so T cell genomes, went into the sorted-subset replicate PCRs. Profiling relied on immunoSEQ multiplex PCR, and the TCRdb table lists in-frame clones only, not all of them. Among roughly 650,000 clones listed, about 96% were seen once. Findings and limits, study-wide: Depth was large, yet rarefaction showed that sorted-subset sequencing was incomplete.

Each of the donors was a healthy adult who was HIV-negative and had not had a recent acute infection or vaccination. Every one of the donors was a Caucasian adult that lived in Nashville, Tennessee. On this clone itself: The antigen remains undetermined.

The clonotype was recovered from a woman in her twenties or thirties in good health. The sequenced sample consisted of naive CD4+ T cells sorted from blood. The sample's subset: CD45RA+ positively selected.

The CDR3 DNA reads TGTGCCAGCAGTGATGACAGGGGAGGATACCAGCCCCAGCATTTT. It encodes CASSDDRGGYQPQHF. The chain couples TRBV25-1 to TRBJ1-5; 8 bases fit TRBD1. The CDR3 totals 15 residues. The V segment lost 3 bases and the J segment 7 bases; nucleotides outside the gene matches: 8. CDR1 is MGHDK and CDR2 is SYGVNS in the germline V gene.